The clone carrying this T cell receptor (beta chain) was detected many times. Trimming at V came to 4 bases and at J to 4 bases, leaving 6 bases not matched to a gene. The CDR3 extends over 15 amino acids. The V gene's germline CDR1 is LGHDT and CDR2 YNNKEL (reference sequence). The sample is drawn from a study of molecular identifiers for immune sequencing clone quantification. TCRdb recomputed calls from the PCR reads with MiXCR, one row per CDR3 protein. The sample carries 60,000 to 65,000 distinct CDR3 sequences, under 20% recorded once. This receptor was obtained from a human donor in good health. Some libraries in this study had Jurkat cell RNA spiked in. Sequenced sample: naive CD8+ T cells from blood, with Jurkat cell RNA spiked in. Subset meaning: FACS-sorted CD8+CD4-CCR7+CD45RA+ naive T cells. V usage is TRBV3-1 and J usage is TRBJ2-7; TRBD2 aligns across 11 bases. The CDR3 protein is CASSPGLAGAYEQYF. The CDR3 DNA reads TGTGCCAGCAGCCCAGGACTAGCGGGTGCTTACGAGCAGTACTTC.